This TCR beta chain was sequenced during a study of control samples from healthy donors and cancer patients. The CDR3 runs 15 residues. V was pared by 5 bases and J by 3 bases, with 8 bases of the junction left unmatched. Germline CDR1 reads SQVTM; CDR2 reads ANQGSEA. Assay used: immunoSEQ multiplex PCR; TCRdb lists only in-frame clones, some missing. The sample contains roughly 120,000 clones, approximately 89% of which appear only once. The TCR was taken from a woman aged 18-29 years in good health. The sequenced sample consisted of blood. The V and J genes are TRBV29-1 and TRBJ2-7; 12 bases are shared with TRBD1. The CDR3 here is CSVKTGTGGNYEQYF. In nucleotides, the CDR3 is TGCAGCGTTAAAACCGGGACAGGGGGCAACTACGAGCAGTACTTC.